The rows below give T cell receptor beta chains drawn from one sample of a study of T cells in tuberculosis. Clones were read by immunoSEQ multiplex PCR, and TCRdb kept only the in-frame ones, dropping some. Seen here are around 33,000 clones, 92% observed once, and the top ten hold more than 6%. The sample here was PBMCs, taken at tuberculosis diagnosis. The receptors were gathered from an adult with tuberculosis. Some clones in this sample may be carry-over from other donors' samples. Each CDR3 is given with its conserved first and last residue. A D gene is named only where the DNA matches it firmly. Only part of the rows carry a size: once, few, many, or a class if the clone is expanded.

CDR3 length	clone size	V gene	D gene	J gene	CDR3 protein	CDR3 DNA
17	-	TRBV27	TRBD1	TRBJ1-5	CASSNHPGTGGNQPQHF	TGTGCCAGCAGTAACCATCCCGGGACAGGGGGCAATCAGCCCCAGCATTTT
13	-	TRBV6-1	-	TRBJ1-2	CASSEEIAGIATF	TGTGCCAGCAGTGAAGAAATAGCCGGGATCGCCACCTTC
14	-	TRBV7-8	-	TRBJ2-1	CASSYPPPRGEQFF	TGTGCCAGCAGCTACCCCCCTCCGCGCGGTGAGCAGTTCTTC
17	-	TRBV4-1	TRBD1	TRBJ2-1	CASSQARDRAGYNEQFF	TGCGCCAGCAGCCAAGCAAGGGACAGGGCGGGCTACAATGAGCAGTTCTTC
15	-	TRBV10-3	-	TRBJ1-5	CAISEGQSSNQPQHF	TGTGCCATCAGTGAGGGACAGTCGAGCAATCAGCCCCAGCATTTT
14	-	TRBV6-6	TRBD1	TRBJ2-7	CASSPGQGPLEQYF	TGTGCCAGCAGTCCTGGACAGGGCCCCTTGGAGCAGTACTTC
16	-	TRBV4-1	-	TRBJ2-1	CASSQDWSGSYNEQFF	TGCGCCAGCAGCCAAGATTGGAGCGGCTCCTACAATGAGCAGTTCTTC
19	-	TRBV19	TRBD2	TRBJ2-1	CASSREVGTSGGATKEQFF	TGTGCCAGTAGTCGGGAGGTCGGGACTAGCGGGGGGGCCACAAAAGAGCAGTTCTTC
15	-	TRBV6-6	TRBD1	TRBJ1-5	CASRGQGGLNQPQHF	TGTGCCAGCAGAGGACAGGGGGGCCTCAATCAGCCCCAGCATTTT
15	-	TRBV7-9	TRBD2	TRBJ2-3	CASSPGGGLTDTQYF	TGTGCCAGCAGTCCGGGAGGGGGACTCACAGATACGCAGTATTTT
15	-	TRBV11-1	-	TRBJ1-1	CASSFGGAGNTEAFF	TGTGCCAGCAGCTTTGGGGGGGCTGGGAACACTGAAGCTTTCTTT
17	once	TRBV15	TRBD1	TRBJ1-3	CATSRAGTGGFGNTIYF	TGTGCCACCAGCAGGGCCGGGACAGGGGGTTTTGGAAACACCATATATTTT
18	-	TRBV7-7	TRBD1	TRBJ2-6	CASSLGGTGTPGANVLTF	TGTGCCAGCAGCTTAGGCGGGACAGGGACCCCTGGGGCCAACGTCCTGACTTTC
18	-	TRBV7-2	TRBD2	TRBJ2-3	CASSQVGRSGAYTDTQYF	TGTGCCAGCAGCCAAGTCGGGCGTAGCGGGGCCTACACAGATACGCAGTATTTT
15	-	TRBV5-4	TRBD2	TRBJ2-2	CASSQGGRGTGELFF	TGTGCCAGCAGCCAGGGAGGGCGCGGCACCGGGGAGCTGTTTTTT
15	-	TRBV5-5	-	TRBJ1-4	CASSLAGQTNEKLFF	TGTGCCAGCAGCTTGGCGGGACAAACTAATGAAAAACTGTTTTTT
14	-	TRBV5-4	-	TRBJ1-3	CASSLQGPGNTIYF	TGTGCCAGCAGCTTACAGGGCCCTGGAAACACCATATATTTT
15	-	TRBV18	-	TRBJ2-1	CASSPLTQGYNEQFF	TGTGCCAGCTCACCTCTCACTCAGGGCTACAATGAGCAGTTCTTC
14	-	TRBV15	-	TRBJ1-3	CATSTGSSGNTIYF	TGTGCCACCAGTACAGGGTCCTCTGGAAACACCATATATTTT
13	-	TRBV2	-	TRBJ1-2	CASSEGQDYGYTF	TGTGCCAGCAGTGAAGGCCAGGACTATGGCTACACCTTC
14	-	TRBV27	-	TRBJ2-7	CASSPYTRSGEQYF	TGTGCCAGCAGTCCTTATACCAGGTCTGGCGAGCAGTACTTC
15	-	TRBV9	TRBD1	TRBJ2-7	CASSPPGQGVVEQYF	TGTGCCAGCAGCCCCCCGGGACAGGGGGTTGTCGAGCAGTACTTC
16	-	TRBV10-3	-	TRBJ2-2	CAISGDRGSNTGELFF	TGTGCCATCAGTGGGGATCGGGGTTCGAACACCGGGGAGCTGTTTTTT
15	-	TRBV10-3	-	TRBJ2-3	CAIRLGGVGTDTQYF	TGTGCCATCAGGCTAGGGGGAGTGGGCACAGATACGCAGTATTTT
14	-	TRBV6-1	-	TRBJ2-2	CASQGTVGTGELFF	TGTGCCAGCCAGGGTACGGTTGGAACCGGGGAGCTGTTTTTT
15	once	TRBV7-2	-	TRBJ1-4	CASSLDGGVNEKLFF	TGTGCCAGCAGCTTAGACGGGGGGGTTAATGAAAAACTGTTTTTT
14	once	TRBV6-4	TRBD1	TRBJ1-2	CASSDSWTGFGYTF	TGTGCCAGCAGTGACTCGTGGACAGGGTTTGGCTACACCTTC
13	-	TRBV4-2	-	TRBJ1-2	CASSQVGTYGYTF	TGTGCCAGCAGCCAAGTGGGGACATATGGCTACACCTTC
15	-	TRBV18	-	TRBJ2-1	CASSPRGTQYNEQFF	TGTGCCAGCTCACCACGAGGGACACAGTACAATGAGCAGTTCTTC
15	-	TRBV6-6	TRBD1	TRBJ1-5	CASSTHLGQAQPQHF	TGTGCCAGCAGTACCCACCTGGGACAGGCTCAGCCCCAGCATTTT
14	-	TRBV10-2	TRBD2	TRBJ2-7	CASSRGGSSYEQYF	TGCGCCAGCAGTCGCGGGGGAAGCTCCTACGAGCAGTACTTC
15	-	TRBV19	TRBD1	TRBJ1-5	CASSPPQGAIQPQHF	TGTGCCAGTAGCCCGCCACAGGGGGCAATTCAGCCCCAGCATTTT
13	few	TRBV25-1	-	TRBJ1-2	CASSEGRGYGYTF	TGTGCCAGCAGTGAAGGCAGGGGCTATGGCTACACCTTC
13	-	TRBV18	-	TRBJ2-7	CASSADHGGNRYF	TGTGCCAGCTCAGCCGATCATGGAGGAAATAGGTACTTC
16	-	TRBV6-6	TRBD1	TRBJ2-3	CASSNRGTGYTDTQYF	TGTGCCAGCAGCAACAGGGGGACAGGCTACACAGATACGCAGTATTTT
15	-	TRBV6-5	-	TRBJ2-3	CASSYWARGTDTQYF	TGTGCCAGCAGTTACTGGGCCCGGGGGACAGATACGCAGTATTTT
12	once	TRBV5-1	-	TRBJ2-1	CASNSEGDEQFF	TGCGCCAGCAACTCGGAAGGAGATGAGCAGTTCTTC
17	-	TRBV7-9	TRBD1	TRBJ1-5	CASSSNSGTGLGQPQHF	TGTGCCAGCAGCTCAAACTCCGGGACAGGGTTGGGGCAGCCCCAGCATTTT
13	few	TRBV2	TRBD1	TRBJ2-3	CASKQGATDTQYF	TGTGCCAGCAAACAGGGGGCCACAGATACGCAGTATTTT
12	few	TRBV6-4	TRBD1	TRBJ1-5	CATDRVRQPQHF	TGTGCCACCGACAGGGTGCGACAGCCCCAGCATTTT
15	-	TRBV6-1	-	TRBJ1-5	CASTLEGGRGQPQHF	TGTGCCAGCACCCTAGAGGGTGGGCGGGGTCAGCCCCAGCATTTT